The 19 T cell receptor beta chains given below trace back to one sample, sequenced in a study of human T cells and chemical hapten exposure (dated by TCRdb to the early 2020s). The library was generated by RACE. The sequencer listed for this sample is NextSeq 500. Starting from the raw public reads, TCRdb applied fastp trimming at Q25, assembled clones with MiXCR and retained in-frame beta chains. Entries are consolidated by CDR3 protein sequence, retaining the most common genes and DNA. The sample table contains about 80,000 distinct CDR3 sequences; only one count was recorded for under 9% of them. Of the sample, about 1.6% is held by the ten largest clones. In light of the paper, this sample's time point label describes: patch test 1, 2 weeks after DPC sensitization. The treatment or condition label, as the study defines it: therapeutic diphenylcyclopropenone sensitization with weekly scalp DPC.

Material: whole blood, obtained in connection with sensitization to the hapten diphenylcyclopropenone (DPC). The receptor set was obtained from a woman aged 25 to 45 with alopecia areata. Some clones in this sample may be carry-over from other donors' samples.

This clonotype has a count of ten or more. The gene calls are TRBV27 and TRBJ2-2; D ambiguous. The CDR3 totals 12 residues. Germline assignment: CDR1 MNHEY and CDR2 SMNVEV (reference sequence). V was clipped by 6 bases and J by 2 bases, with 4 bases between them. The DNA of the CDR3 is TGTGCCAGCAGCGTCAACACCGGGGAGCTGTTTTTT. Translation gives CASSVNTGELFF.

This clonotype occurred many times. The chain recombines TRBV5-4 with TRBJ2-2; D unresolved. Germline values: CDR1 SGHNT, CDR2 YYREEE (reference sequence). The ends were cut back, 0 bases at V and 0 bases at J, with 3 bases in the middle. The CDR3 covers 14 residues. CDR3 region: CASSLVPNTGELFF. CDR3 nucleotide sequence: TGTGCCAGCAGCTTGGTCCCGAACACCGGGGAGCTGTTTTTT. Together with reference TRBV5-4 and TRBJ2-2, the CDR3 gives the full variable domain: ETGVTQSPTHLIKTRGQQVTLRCSSQSGHNTVSWYQQALGQGPQFIFQYYREEENGRGNFPPRFSGLQFPNYSSELNVNALELDDSALYLCASSLVPNTGELFFGEGSRLTVL.

The V gene is TRBV18, the J gene TRBJ1-5, with 7 nucleotides matching TRBD1. Germline CDR1 KGHSH, CDR2 LQKENI. V dropped 2 bases and J dropped 5; count of bases not matched to a gene: 9. The CDR3 is 16 amino acids. CDR3 protein: CASSPDRDGFDQPQHF. The CDR3 DNA is TGTGCCAGCTCACCAGACAGGGACGGGTTCGATCAGCCCCAGCATTTT.

This clonotype was detected ten times or more. V usage is TRBV18 and J usage is TRBJ2-7; D might be TRBD1 (6 bases). The germline V gene has CDR1 KGHSH and CDR2 LQKENI. The CDR3 totals 14 residues. V was cut by 6 bases and J by 6 bases, with 18 bases left in between. The CDR3 DNA sequence: TGTGCCAGCTCGCCTGGACAGCCCCACCTCGAGCAGTACTTC. It encodes CASSPGQPHLEQYF. Looking up the rest from reference TRBV18 and TRBJ2-7 gives the full variable domain: NAGVMQNPRHLVRRRGQEARLRCSPMKGHSHVYWYRQLPEEGLKFMVYLQKENIIDESGMPKERFSAEFPKEGPSILRIQQVVRGDSAAYFCASSPGQPHLEQYFGPGTRLTVT.

There are many counts of this clonotype. V is TRBV7-2 and J is TRBJ2-7; the match to TRBD2 covers 7 bases. CDR1 and CDR2 from the germline V gene are SGHTA and FQGNSA. Trimming removed 3 bases from V and 5 bases from J; junction bases left unmatched: 7. The CDR3 runs to 14 residues. The CDR3 protein is CASSLGRGLDEQYF. The CDR3 DNA reads TGTGCCAGCAGCTTGGGGCGGGGGTTGGACGAGCAGTACTTC.

Note on this clonotype: Relative to the germline gene, one junction end is altered; a read error may explain this. The chain is built from TRBV7-9 and TRBJ1-2; D is possibly TRBD1 (5 bases). CDR3 size: 15 residues. CDR1 SEHNR and CDR2 FQNEAQ come from the germline V gene (reference sequence). This chain's CDR3 is CVSSTAGTLDYGYTF. CDR3 sequence (DNA): TGTGTCAGCAGCACGGCGGGGACCCTCGACTATGGCTACACCTTC.

Only a few counts were recorded for this clonotype. The chain is built from TRBV2 and TRBJ1-1; tentative D call: TRBD1 (5 bases). The CDR3 consists of 14 residues. Germline CDR1 is SNHLY and CDR2 is FYNNEI. V was pared by 7 bases and J by 2 bases, with 14 bases between. CDR3 region: CASNVGRTNTEAFF. The CDR3 nucleotides read TGTGCCAGCAATGTCGGCAGGACAAACACTGAAGCTTTCTTT.

This clonotype has at least ten counts. The chain joins TRBV7-9 to TRBJ2-3; D gene unclear. Per the germline V gene, CDR1 is SEHNR and CDR2 is FQNEAQ (reference sequence). The CDR3 spans 15 residues. Trimming pared 1 base from V and 4 bases from J, leaving 12 bases between. In DNA, the CDR3 is TGTGCCAGCAGCTTAGGTGGCATGGATTCAGATACGCAGTATTTT. Amino acids: CASSLGGMDSDTQYF.

This clonotype was counted only a few times. The chain is built from TRBV7-9 and TRBJ1-4; unclear D gene. CDR1 and CDR2 (germline): SEHNR, FQNEAQ (reference sequence). V lost 6 bases and J 5 bases, leaving 7 bases between the germline ends. There are 12 residues in the CDR3. CDR3: CASRRENEKLFF. The CDR3 nucleotides are TGTGCCAGCAGGAGGGAAAATGAAAAACTGTTTTTT.

Notes on this clonotype: Given a much more abundant clone one base away, this may be a read error. The J gene is TRBJ2-3, the V gene TRBV6-9; unclear D gene. CDR3 length: 14 residues. Germline V gene sequence: CDR1 MNHGY, CDR2 SVAAGI. V lost 7 bases to trimming and J lost 0 bases, with 11 bases between them. For the CDR3, the DNA is TGTGCCAGCATCCTATCGGAAAGCACAGATACGCAGTATTTT. Residues: CASILSESTDTQYF.

This clonotype was seen a handful of times. This chain joins TRBV10-3 and TRBJ1-4; D is possibly TRBD1 (5 bases). The V and J ends lost 6 bases and 10 bases respectively, with 15 bases between them. Germline CDR1 and CDR2: ENHRY and SYGVKD. The CDR3 extends over 13 amino acids. This chain's CDR3 is CAISDLRGGKLFF. The CDR3 DNA follows: TGTGCCATCAGCGACCTGCGGGGGGGAAAACTGTTTTTT.

Ten or more counts support this clonotype. The chain couples TRBV12-3 or TRBV12-4 to TRBJ1-1; maybe TRBD1 (6 bases). V lost 7 bases to trimming and J lost 6 bases, with 12 bases between them. The CDR3 is made up of 12 amino acids. The DNA for the CDR3 is TGTGCCAGCATCACAGGGACCCCTGAAGCTTTCTTT. This translates into CASITGTPEAFF.

The chain carries TRBV5-5 and TRBJ1-4, with 7 bases fitting TRBD1. The germline gives CDR1 SGHKS, CDR2 YYEKEE (reference sequence). This CDR3 has 16 amino acids. Trimming cost V 3 bases and J 3 bases; bases outside gene matches: 8. CDR3 nucleotide sequence: TGTGCCAGCAGCTCCATTAACAGGGGATCTAATGAAAAACTGTTTTTT. It specifies CASSSINRGSNEKLFF.

This clonotype was counted a few times. The rearrangement uses TRBV4-2 and TRBJ1-2; TRBD1 might be the D (5 bases). V shed 0 bases and J shed 1 base, with 12 bases lying between them. CDR3 length: 16 residues. Looked up from germline, CDR1 is LGHNA and CDR2 is YNFKEQ. As DNA, the CDR3 is TGTGCCAGCAGCCAAGATCAGGGAGGGAATAACTATGGCTACACCTTC. The encoded protein is CASSQDQGGNNYGYTF.

This clonotype came up a few times. This sequence joins TRBV5-1 and TRBJ1-4; a weak D match, TRBD1 (5 bases). The CDR3 runs 14 residues. With 0 bases removed from V and 5 bases from J, the gap between germline ends came to 8 bases. Germline values: CDR1 SGHRS, CDR2 YFSETQ. The CDR3 is CASSLGQPNEKLFF. The CDR3 DNA follows: TGCGCCAGCAGCTTGGGACAGCCCAATGAAAAACTGTTTTTT.

This clonotype has a handful of counts. V and J are TRBV20-1 and TRBJ2-3, with TRBD1 identical over 8 bases. V lost 1 base and J lost 5; bases outside the gene matches: 5. The CDR3 covers 14 residues. CDR1 is DFQATT, CDR2 SNEGSKA, per germline (reference sequence). The CDR3 loop reads CSARVGQVLDTQYF. CDR3 nucleotides: TGCAGTGCTAGAGTGGGACAGGTCTTAGATACGCAGTATTTT.

In its sample, this clonotype was seen a few times. This sequence joins TRBV7-9 and TRBJ1-2, with 7 positions matching TRBD1. The CDR3 is 15 amino acids. V shed 2 bases and J 6 bases; nucleotides not matched to a gene: 9. Germline loops: CDR1 SEHNR, CDR2 FQNEAQ (reference sequence). CDR3 nucleotide sequence: TGTGCCAGCAGCTTACAGGCAGGGGGTCAGAATGGCTACACCTTC. Amino acids: CASSLQAGGQNGYTF.

This clonotype has just a few counts. This chain links TRBV12-3 or TRBV12-4 with TRBJ1-1; the D gene is possibly TRBD1 (6 bases). The length of the CDR3 is 19 residues. V dropped 2 bases and J dropped 1 base, with 23 bases sitting between them. The CDR3 is CASSLFWGGPNKKNTEAFF. In DNA, the CDR3 is TGTGCCAGCAGTTTATTTTGGGGGGGGCCCAACAAAAAGAACACTGAAGCTTTCTTT.

This clonotype was counted only a few times. This chain links TRBV12-3 or TRBV12-4 with TRBJ2-7; D gene uncertain. With 4 bases removed from V and 6 bases from J, the gap between germline ends came to 7 bases. The CDR3 is 11 amino acids. CDR3: CASSWTGEQYF. The CDR3 region has the DNA TGTGCCAGCAGTTGGACGGGCGAGCAGTACTTC.